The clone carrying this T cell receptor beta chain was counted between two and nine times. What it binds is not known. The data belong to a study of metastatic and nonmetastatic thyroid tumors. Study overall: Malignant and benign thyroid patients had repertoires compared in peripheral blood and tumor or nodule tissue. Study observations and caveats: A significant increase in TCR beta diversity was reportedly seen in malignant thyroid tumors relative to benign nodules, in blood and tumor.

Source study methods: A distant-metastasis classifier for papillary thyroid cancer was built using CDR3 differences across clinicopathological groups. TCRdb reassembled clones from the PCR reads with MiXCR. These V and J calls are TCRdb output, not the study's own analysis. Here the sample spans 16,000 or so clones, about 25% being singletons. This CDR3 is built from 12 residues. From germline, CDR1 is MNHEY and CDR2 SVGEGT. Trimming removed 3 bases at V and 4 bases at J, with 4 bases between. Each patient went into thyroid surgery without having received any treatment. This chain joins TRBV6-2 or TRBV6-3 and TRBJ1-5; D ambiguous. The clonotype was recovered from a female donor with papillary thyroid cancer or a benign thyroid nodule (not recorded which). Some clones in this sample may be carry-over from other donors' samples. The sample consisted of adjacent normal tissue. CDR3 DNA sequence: TGTGCCAGCAGTTATTGGAATCAGCCCCAGCATTTT. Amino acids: CASSYWNQPQHF.